This TCR beta chain was sequenced in a study of T cells in placental villitis. General notes on the study: To test an allograft-versus-infection hypothesis, the study compared placental TCR-beta repertoires across three groups: villitis of unknown etiology, unaffected controls matched for gestational age, and infectious villitis. Points the paper makes about the study in general: Because the paraffin blocks included small amounts of decidua, some of the captured T cells, particularly in controls, may have been decidual rather than villous infiltrates. Sequencing bulk tissue made it impossible to distinguish helper, regulatory or cytotoxic T cells or to tell maternal from fetal T cells, and the approach excluded gamma-delta receptors. CMV-specific clone frequencies were lower in villitis of unknown etiology than in infectious CMV cases (0.001 vs 0.011), and villitis of unknown etiology did not differ from controls on this measure.

As concerns this clone: Which antigen it targets is not known. Per-nucleotide qualities are absent, and no much larger clonotype sits a single base away.

The immunoSEQ v4 bias-controlled multiplex PCR assay, performed blinded to group allocation, was used to amplify TCR-beta CDR3 regions from genomic DNA. Reference gene primers were added alongside TCR-beta primers to estimate nucleated cell and T cell quantities per sample. Sequencing of the libraries was performed on an Illumina MiSeq with a 100-cycle paired-end protocol. In the paper's pipeline: Diversity and richness were calculated in immunoSEQ Analyzer software, with richness determined by iChao1 and clonality derived from Pielou evenness and Shannon diversity (0-1, with higher values meaning less diverse). CDR3 amino acid sequences with V/J genes were queried against VDJdb for CMV, EBV and influenza A specificities using confidence 3 and substitution 2. The Morisita-Horn index was used to measure TCR-beta amino acid clonotype overlap among the villitis of unknown etiology, infectious villitis and control repertoires. TCRdb provides this immuneACCESS table in a form limited to in-frame rearrangements. Some clones are lacking; in checked studies, under half of them reflect an unresolved V gene, and why the rest are absent is not known. The V and J calls and clone size are taken from that table; D and trimming were inferred from the DNA. For this sample there are about 6,300 clones; around 80% appear just once. The ten top clones hold over 7.5% of the sample.

From a lookup of the germline V gene, CDR1 and CDR2 are SGHAT and FQNNGV. The cysteine opens and the phenylalanine closes a CDR3 of 13 amino acids. The retained sequence is limited to the CDR3, 39 bases, with the frame set at the first base. At the junction V is shortened by 10 bases and J by 0 bases; bases outside the gene matches: 4. The five infectious villitis placentae, four with confirmed cytomegalovirus and one with Toxoplasma gondii, were included without being matched to the other groups. In the infectious villitis group, the mothers were found to be younger and to have smaller fetuses, and preterm delivery or intrauterine demise was recorded in two cases. After delivery, the placentae were collected and evaluated both grossly and histologically, and only then was archival tissue selected. Five 10-micron scrolls were cut from each FFPE block, and DNA was then isolated using the AllPrep DNA/RNA FFPE Tissue kit. DNA concentration and purity were checked by NanoDrop, and RNA quality was assessed on a Bioanalyzer.

The receptor chain draws on TRBV11-2 and TRBJ2-3, with TRBD2 matching 7 junction bases. The receptor was isolated from a human patient with infectious villitis; the placental T cells may come from both mother and fetus. Sample: placental tissue containing maternal and fetal cells. The CDR3 reads CATSGGSTDTQYF. The sequenced DNA is TGTGCCACCTCGGGGGGTAGCACAGATACGCAGTATTTT.